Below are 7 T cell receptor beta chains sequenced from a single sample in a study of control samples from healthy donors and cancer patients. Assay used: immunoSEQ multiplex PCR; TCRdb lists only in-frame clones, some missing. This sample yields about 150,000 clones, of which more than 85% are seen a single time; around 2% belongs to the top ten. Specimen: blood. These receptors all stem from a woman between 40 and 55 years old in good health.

CDR3 region: CASSILGRETANTEAFF. The CDR3 DNA follows: TGTGCCAGTAGTATATTGGGCAGGGAGACGGCGAACACTGAAGCTTTCTTT. This chain joins TRBV19 and TRBJ1-1, with D possibly TRBD1 on 5 matching bases. V lost 2 bases and J lost 1, with 17 bases in between. Germline V gene sequence: CDR1 LNHDA, CDR2 SQIVND (reference sequence). The CDR3 runs to 17 residues.

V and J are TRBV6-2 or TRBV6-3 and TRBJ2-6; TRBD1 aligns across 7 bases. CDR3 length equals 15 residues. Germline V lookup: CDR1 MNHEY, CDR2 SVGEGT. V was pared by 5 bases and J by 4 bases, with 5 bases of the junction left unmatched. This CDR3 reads CASSQQGYGANVLTF. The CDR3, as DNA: TGTGCCAGCAGTCAACAGGGGTACGGGGCCAACGTCCTGACTTTC.

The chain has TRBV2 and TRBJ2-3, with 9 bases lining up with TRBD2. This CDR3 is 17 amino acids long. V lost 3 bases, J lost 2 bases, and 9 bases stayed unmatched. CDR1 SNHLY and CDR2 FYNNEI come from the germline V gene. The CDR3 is CASSERKRGDFTDTQYF. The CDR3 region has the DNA TGTGCCAGCAGTGAGAGGAAGCGGGGGGACTTCACAGATACGCAGTATTTT.

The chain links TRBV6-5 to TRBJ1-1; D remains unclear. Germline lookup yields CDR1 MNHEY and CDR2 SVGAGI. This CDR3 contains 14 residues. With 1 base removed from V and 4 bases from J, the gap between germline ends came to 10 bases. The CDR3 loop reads CASSYYGEATEAFF. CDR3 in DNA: TGTGCCAGCAGTTACTACGGGGAAGCCACTGAAGCTTTCTTT.

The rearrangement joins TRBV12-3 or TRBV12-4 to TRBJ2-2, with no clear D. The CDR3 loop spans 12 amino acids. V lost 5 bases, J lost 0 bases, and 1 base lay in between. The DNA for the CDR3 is TGTGCCAGCAGTCCGAACACCGGGGAGCTGTTTTTT. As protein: CASSPNTGELFF.

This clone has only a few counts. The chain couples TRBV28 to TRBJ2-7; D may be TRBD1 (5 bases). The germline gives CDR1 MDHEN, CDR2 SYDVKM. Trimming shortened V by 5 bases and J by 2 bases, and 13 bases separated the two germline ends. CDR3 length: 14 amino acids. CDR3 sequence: CASSATGHAYEQYF. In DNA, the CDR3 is TGTGCCAGCAGTGCTACCGGACATGCCTACGAGCAGTACTTC.

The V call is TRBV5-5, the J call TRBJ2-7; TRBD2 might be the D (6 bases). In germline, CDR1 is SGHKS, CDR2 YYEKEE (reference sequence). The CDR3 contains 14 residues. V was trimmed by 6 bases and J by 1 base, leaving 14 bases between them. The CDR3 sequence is CASTRASASYEQYF. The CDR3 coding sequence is TGTGCCAGCACCCGCGCTAGCGCATCCTACGAGCAGTACTTC.